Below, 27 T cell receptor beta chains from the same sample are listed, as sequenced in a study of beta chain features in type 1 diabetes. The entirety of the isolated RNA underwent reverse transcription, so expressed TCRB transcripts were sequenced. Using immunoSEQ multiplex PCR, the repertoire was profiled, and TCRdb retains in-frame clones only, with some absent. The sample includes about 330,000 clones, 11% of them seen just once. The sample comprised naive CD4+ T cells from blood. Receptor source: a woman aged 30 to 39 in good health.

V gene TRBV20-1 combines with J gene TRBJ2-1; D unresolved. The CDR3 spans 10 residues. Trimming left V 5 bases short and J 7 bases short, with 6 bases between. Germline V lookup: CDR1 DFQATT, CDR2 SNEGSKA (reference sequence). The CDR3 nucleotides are TGCAGTGCTGCGTGGAATGAGCAGTTCTTC. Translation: CSAAWNEQFF.

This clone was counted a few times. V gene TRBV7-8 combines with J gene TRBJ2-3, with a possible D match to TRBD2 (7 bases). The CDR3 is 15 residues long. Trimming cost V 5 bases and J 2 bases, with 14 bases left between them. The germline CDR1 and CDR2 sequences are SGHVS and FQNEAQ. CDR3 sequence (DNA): TGTGCCAGCAGCGGGGGGAGGGGGTACACAGATACGCAGTATTTT. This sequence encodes CASSGGRGYTDTQYF.

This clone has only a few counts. The CDR3 loop reads CASSSLDTQYF. In nucleotides, the CDR3 is TGTGCCAGCAGCTCCCTAGATACGCAGTATTTT. This chain connects TRBV7-9 to TRBJ2-3; D gene ambiguous. Trimming pared 4 bases from V and 5 bases from J, leaving 4 bases between. The CDR3 is 11 residues long. The germline V gene has CDR1 SEHNR and CDR2 FQNEAQ (reference sequence).

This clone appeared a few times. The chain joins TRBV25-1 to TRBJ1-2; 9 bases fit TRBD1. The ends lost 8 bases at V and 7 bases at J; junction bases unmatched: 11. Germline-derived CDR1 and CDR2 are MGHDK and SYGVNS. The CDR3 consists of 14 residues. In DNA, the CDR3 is TGTGCCAGCCGATTAACAGGGGGCGCAGGTGGCTACACCTTC. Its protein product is CASRLTGGAGGYTF.

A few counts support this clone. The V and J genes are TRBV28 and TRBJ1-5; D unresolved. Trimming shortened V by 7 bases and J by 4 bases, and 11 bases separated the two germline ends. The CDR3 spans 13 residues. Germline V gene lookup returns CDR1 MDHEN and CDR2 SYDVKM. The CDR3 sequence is CASTLPRNQPQHF. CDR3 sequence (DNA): TGTGCCAGCACTCTTCCGAGGAATCAGCCCCAGCATTTT.

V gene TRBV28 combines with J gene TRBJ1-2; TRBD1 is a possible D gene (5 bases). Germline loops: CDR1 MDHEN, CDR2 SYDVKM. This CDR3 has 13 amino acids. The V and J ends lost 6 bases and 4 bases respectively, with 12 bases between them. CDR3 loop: CASSQGHIYGYTF. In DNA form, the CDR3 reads TGTGCCAGCAGCCAAGGACACATCTATGGCTACACCTTC.

The CDR3 region is CASTPPGLAFYEQYF. The CDR3 bases are TGTGCCAGCACCCCCCCGGGACTAGCGTTCTACGAGCAGTACTTC. V is TRBV28 and J is TRBJ2-7; 10 bases line up with TRBD2. The V gene end was trimmed by 7 bases and the J gene end by 3 bases; junction bases not matched to a gene: 9. The CDR3 length is 15 residues. The germline CDR1 and CDR2 sequences are MDHEN and SYDVKM.

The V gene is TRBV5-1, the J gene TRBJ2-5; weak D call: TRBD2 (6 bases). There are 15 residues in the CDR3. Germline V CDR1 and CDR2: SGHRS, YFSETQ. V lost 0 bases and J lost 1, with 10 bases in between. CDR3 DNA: TGCGCCAGCAGCTTGGGTGCGGGGATCCAAGAGACCCAGTACTTC. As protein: CASSLGAGIQETQYF.

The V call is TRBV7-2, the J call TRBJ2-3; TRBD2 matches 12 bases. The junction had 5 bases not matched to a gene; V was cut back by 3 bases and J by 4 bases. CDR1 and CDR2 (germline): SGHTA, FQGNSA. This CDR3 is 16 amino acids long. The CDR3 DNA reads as TGTGCCAGCAGCTTCCCTCTAGCGGGGGGGGCAGATACGCAGTATTTT. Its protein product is CASSFPLAGGADTQYF.

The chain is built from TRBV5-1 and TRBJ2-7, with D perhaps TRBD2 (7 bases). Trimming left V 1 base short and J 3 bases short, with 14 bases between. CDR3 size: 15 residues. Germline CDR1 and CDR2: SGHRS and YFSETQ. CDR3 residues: CASSLLGGGSYEQYF. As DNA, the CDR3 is TGCGCCAGCAGCTTGTTAGGGGGGGGGAGCTACGAGCAGTACTTC.

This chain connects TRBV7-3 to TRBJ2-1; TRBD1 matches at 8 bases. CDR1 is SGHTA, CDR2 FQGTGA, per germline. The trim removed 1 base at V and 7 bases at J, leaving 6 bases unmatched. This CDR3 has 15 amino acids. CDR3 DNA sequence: TGTGCCAGCAGCTTAAGCGCGGACAGGGAAAATGAGCAGTTCTTC. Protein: CASSLSADRENEQFF. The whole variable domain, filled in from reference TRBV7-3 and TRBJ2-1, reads GAGVSQTPSNKVTEKGKYVELRCDPISGHTALYWYRQSLGQGPEFLIYFQGTGAADDSGLPNDRFFAVRPEGSVSTLKIQRTERGDSAVYLCASSLSADRENEQFFGPGTRLTVL.

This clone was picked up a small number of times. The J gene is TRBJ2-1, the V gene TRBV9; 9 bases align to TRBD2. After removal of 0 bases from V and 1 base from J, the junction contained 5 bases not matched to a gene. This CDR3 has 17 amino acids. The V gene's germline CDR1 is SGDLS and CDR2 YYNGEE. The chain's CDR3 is CASSVGSGSGSYNEQFF. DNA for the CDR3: TGTGCCAGCAGCGTAGGTAGCGGGAGTGGATCCTACAATGAGCAGTTCTTC.

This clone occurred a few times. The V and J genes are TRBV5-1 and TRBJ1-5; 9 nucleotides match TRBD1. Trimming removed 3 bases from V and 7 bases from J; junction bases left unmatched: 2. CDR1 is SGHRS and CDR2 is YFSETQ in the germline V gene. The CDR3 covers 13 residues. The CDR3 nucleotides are TGCGCCAGCAGCTCAACAGGGGGCCAGCCCCAGCATTTT. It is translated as CASSSTGGQPQHF.

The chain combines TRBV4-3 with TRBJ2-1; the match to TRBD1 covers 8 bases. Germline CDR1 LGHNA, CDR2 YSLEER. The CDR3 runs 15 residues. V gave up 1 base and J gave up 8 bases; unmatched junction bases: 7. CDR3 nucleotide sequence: TGCGCCAGCAGCCAAGTCGGACAGGGAAGGGATGAGCAGTTCTTC. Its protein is CASSQVGQGRDEQFF.

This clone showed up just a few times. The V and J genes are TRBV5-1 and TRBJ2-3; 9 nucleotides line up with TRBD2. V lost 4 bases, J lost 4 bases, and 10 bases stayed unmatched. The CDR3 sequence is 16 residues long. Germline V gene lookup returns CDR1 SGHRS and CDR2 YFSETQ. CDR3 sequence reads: CASSTISSGIPDTQYF. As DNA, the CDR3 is TGCGCCAGCAGCACGATTTCTAGCGGGATTCCAGATACGCAGTATTTT. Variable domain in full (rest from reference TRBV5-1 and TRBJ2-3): KAGVTQTPRYLIKTRGQQVTLSCSPISGHRSVSWYQQTPGQGLQFLFEYFSETQRNKGNFPGRFSGRQFSNSRSEMNVSTLELGDSALYLCASSTISSGIPDTQYFGPGTRLTVL.

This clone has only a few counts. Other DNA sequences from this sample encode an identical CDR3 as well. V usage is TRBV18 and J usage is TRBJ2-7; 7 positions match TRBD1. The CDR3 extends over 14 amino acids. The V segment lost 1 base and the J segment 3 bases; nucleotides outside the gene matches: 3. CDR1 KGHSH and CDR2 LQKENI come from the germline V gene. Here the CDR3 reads CASSPRRDSYEQYF. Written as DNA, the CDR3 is TGTGCCAGCTCACCACGCAGGGACAGCTACGAGCAGTACTTC.

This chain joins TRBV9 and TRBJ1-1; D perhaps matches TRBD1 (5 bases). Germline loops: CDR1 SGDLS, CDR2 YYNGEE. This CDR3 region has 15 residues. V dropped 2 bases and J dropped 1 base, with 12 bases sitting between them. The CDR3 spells CASSVGLGGNTEAFF. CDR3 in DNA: TGTGCCAGCAGCGTTGGGCTGGGGGGGAACACTGAAGCTTTCTTT. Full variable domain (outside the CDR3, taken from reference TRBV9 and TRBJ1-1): DSGVTQTPKHLITATGQRVTLRCSPRSGDLSVYWYQQSLDQGLQFLIQYYNGEERAKGNILERFSAQQFPDLHSELNLSSLELGDSALYFCASSVGLGGNTEAFFGQGTRLTVV.

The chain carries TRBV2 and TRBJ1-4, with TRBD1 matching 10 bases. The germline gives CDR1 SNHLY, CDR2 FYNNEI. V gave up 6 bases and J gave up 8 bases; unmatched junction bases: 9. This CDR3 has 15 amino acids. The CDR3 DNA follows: TGTGCCAGCAGAGAGACAGGGGGCTTCGGAGAAAAACTGTTTTTT. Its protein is CASRETGGFGEKLFF.

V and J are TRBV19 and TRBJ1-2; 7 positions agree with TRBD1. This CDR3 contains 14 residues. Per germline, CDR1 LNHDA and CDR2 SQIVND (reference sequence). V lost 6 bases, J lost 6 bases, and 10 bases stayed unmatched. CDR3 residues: CASSRGQPYHGYTF. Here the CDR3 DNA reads TGTGCCAGTAGCCGGGGACAGCCGTACCATGGCTACACCTTC.

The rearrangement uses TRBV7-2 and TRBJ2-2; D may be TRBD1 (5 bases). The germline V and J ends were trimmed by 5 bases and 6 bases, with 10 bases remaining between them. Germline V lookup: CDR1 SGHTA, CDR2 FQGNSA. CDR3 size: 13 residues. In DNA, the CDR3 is TGTGCCAGCAGCAGCAGGGTGCCCGGGGAGCTGTTTTTT. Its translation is CASSSRVPGELFF.

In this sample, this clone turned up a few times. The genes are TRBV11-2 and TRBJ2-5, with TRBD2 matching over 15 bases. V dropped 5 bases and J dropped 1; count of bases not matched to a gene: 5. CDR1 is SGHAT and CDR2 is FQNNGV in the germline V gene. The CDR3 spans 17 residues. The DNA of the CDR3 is TGTGCCAGCAGCATATGGACTAGCGGGAGGGCCCAAGAGACCCAGTACTTC. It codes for CASSIWTSGRAQETQYF.

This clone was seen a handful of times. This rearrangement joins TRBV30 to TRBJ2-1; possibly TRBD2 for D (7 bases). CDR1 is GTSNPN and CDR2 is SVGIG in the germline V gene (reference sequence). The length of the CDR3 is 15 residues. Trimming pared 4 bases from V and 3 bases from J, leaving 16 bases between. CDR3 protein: CAWKRGAVHYNEQFF. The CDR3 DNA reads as TGTGCCTGGAAACGGGGGGCGGTACACTACAATGAGCAGTTCTTC.

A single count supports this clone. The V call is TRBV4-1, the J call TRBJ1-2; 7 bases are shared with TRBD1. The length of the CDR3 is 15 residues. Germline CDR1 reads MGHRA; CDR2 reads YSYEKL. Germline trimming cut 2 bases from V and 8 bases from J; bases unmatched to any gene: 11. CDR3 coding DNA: TGCGCCAGCAGCCAAAATGTAGGACAGGCCTGGGGCTACACCTTC. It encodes CASSQNVGQAWGYTF.

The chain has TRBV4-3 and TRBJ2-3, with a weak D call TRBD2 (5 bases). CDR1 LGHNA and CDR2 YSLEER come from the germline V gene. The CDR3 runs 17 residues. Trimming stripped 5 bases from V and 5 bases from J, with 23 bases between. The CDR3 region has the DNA TGCGCCAGCAGCGAAGCCGGGAAAACTCGTAGAAGAGATACGCAGTATTTT. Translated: CASSEAGKTRRRDTQYF.

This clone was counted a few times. The CDR3 sequence: CASSLRTGETQYF. The CDR3 DNA sequence: TGTGCCAGCAGCTTACGGACAGGGGAGACCCAGTACTTC. V usage is TRBV7-8 and J usage is TRBJ2-5; TRBD1 matches at 8 bases. The CDR3 length is 13 residues. Germline trimming cut 2 bases from V and 5 bases from J; bases unmatched to any gene: 1. The germline V gene has CDR1 SGHVS and CDR2 FQNEAQ.

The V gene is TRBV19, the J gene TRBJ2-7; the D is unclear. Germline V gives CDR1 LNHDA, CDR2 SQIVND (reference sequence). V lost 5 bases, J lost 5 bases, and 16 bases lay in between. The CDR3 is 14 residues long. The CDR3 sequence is CASSLHTPLDEQYF. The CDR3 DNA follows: TGTGCCAGTAGTTTACATACGCCCTTGGACGAGCAGTACTTC.

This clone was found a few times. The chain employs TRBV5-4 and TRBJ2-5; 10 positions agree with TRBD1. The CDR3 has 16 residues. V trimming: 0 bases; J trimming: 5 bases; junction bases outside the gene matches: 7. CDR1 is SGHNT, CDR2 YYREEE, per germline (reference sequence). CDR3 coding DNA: TGTGCCAGCAGCTTGGCTCCGACAGGGGGCACGGAGACCCAGTACTTC. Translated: CASSLAPTGGTETQYF. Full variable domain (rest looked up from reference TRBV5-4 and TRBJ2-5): ETGVTQSPTHLIKTRGQQVTLRCSSQSGHNTVSWYQQALGQGPQFIFQYYREEENGRGNFPPRFSGLQFPNYSSELNVNALELDDSALYLCASSLAPTGGTETQYFGPGTRLLVL.